This T cell receptor (beta chain) was recovered during a study of siplizumab effects on memory and regulatory T cells. The germline CDR1 and CDR2 sequences are LNHDA and SQIVND (reference sequence). Trimming left V 5 bases short and J 3 bases short, with 13 bases between. CDR3 size: 15 residues. Regarding this clone: Antigen unknown.

General observations from the study: Naive-or-memory phenotypes were unassignable for roughly 75-96% of proliferating CD4+ or CD8+ clones. No more than a minor fraction of alloreactive clones could be traced back to unstimulated subsets.

Per-sample assaying covered roughly 93,000 TCR templates. Only in-frame clones appear in the TCRdb table, and some are missing; sequencing was by immunoSEQ multiplex PCR. This table holds 100,000 or so clones, around 90% found once. V usage is TRBV19 and J usage is TRBJ2-2; D uncertain. The sample comprised Tregs sorted from blood. The receptor's source is a human donor in good health. The chain's CDR3 is CASSSAGLYTGELFF. CDR3 DNA sequence: TGTGCCAGTAGTTCGGCAGGCCTGTACACCGGGGAGCTGTTTTTT.